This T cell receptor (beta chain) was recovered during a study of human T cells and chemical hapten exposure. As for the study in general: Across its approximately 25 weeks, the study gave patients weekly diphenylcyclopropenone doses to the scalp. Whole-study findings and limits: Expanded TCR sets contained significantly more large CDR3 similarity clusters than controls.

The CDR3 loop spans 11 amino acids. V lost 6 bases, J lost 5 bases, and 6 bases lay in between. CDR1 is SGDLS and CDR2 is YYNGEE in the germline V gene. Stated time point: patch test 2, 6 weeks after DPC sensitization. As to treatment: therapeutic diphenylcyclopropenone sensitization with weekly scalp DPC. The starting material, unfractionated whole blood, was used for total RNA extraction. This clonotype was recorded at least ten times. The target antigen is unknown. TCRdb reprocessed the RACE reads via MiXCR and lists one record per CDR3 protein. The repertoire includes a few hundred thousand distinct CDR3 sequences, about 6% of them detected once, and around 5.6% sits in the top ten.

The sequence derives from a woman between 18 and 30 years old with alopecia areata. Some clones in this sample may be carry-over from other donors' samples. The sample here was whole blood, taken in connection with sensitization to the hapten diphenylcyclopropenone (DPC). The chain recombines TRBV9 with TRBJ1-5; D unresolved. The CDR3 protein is CASIYDQPQHF. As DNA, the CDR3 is TGTGCCAGCATTTACGATCAGCCCCAGCATTTT.